Listed below are T cell receptor beta chains from one sample, sequenced in a study of cytomegalovirus exposure and HLA in healthy donors. The table came from immunoSEQ multiplex PCR; TCRdb's copy has only in-frame clones and leaves some out. The sample holds about 120,000 clones; 83% are singletons and the top ten take 3.6%. The sequenced material came from PBMCs. The origin of the receptors is a woman between 40 and 55 years old in good health and CMV-seropositive. CDR3s include the opening cysteine and the closing phenylalanine or tryptophan. The D gene is left open where the match is weak. Expanded clones are given a class, and other clones once, few, many or no size at all.

D: NA; size: NA; J: TRBJ2-3; V: TRBV28; CDR3: CASAGILYTDTQYF; DNA: TGTGCCAGCGCGGGGATCTTATACACAGATACGCAGTATTTT
D: NA; size: NA; J: TRBJ1-5; V: TRBV6-1; CDR3: CASSEGLNQPQHF; DNA: TGTGCCAGCAGTGAGGGACTTAATCAGCCCCAGCATTTT
D: TRBD1; size: NA; J: TRBJ1-4; V: TRBV29-1; CDR3: CSVGQGTANEKLFF; DNA: TGCAGCGTTGGACAGGGGACGGCTAATGAAAAACTGTTTTTT
D: NA; size: once; J: TRBJ2-6; V: TRBV29-1; CDR3: CSVPSGTSGANVLTF; DNA: TGCAGCGTTCCGTCGGGAACTTCTGGGGCCAACGTCCTGACTTTC
D: NA; size: NA; J: TRBJ1-2; V: TRBV7-8; CDR3: CASGRRIDYGYTF; DNA: TGTGCCAGCGGGAGACGGATCGACTATGGCTACACCTTC
D: NA; size: NA; J: TRBJ1-5; V: TRBV18; CDR3: CASSPRGLSNQPQHF; DNA: TGTGCCAGCTCACCACGGGGGCTAAGCAATCAGCCCCAGCATTTT
D: TRBD2; size: NA; J: TRBJ2-3; V: TRBV7-6; CDR3: CASSLSVRQAGVADTQYF; DNA: TGTGCCAGCAGCCTGTCGGTTCGTCAGGCGGGAGTGGCAGATACGCAGTATTTT
D: TRBD1; size: NA; J: TRBJ2-4; V: TRBV2; CDR3: CASRATGGKNIQYF; DNA: TGTGCCAGCAGGGCTACAGGGGGGAAAAACATTCAGTACTTC
D: NA; size: NA; J: TRBJ1-5; V: TRBV7-9; CDR3: CASSPEAPQPQHF; DNA: TGTGCCAGCAGCCCCGAGGCCCCCCAGCCCCAGCATTTT
D: NA; size: NA; J: TRBJ2-3; V: TRBV2; CDR3: CASSVEPGGSDTQYF; DNA: TGTGCCAGCAGTGTGGAGCCCGGTGGCTCAGATACGCAGTATTTT
D: NA; size: NA; J: TRBJ1-5; V: TRBV19; CDR3: CASSPGASNQPQHF; DNA: TGTGCCAGTAGCCCTGGGGCTAGCAATCAGCCCCAGCATTTT
D: NA; size: NA; J: TRBJ1-2; V: TRBV4-3; CDR3: CASSQGEANYGYTF; DNA: TGCGCCAGCAGCCAAGGCGAGGCTAACTATGGCTACACCTTC
D: NA; size: few; J: TRBJ2-2; V: TRBV28; CDR3: CASVYSFNAGELFF; DNA: TGTGCCAGCGTGTACAGCTTCAACGCCGGGGAGCTGTTTTTT
D: NA; size: few; J: TRBJ2-2; V: TRBV21-1; CDR3: CASSKAATSGRRPTGELFF; DNA: TGTGCCAGCAGCAAAGCAGCGACTAGCGGGAGGCGACCCACCGGGGAGCTGTTTTTT
D: NA; size: NA; J: TRBJ2-5; V: TRBV5-4; CDR3: CASSLAGRVQETQYF; DNA: TGTGCCAGCAGCTTGGCCGGGCGGGTCCAAGAGACCCAGTACTTC
D: NA; size: NA; J: TRBJ2-7; V: TRBV18; CDR3: CASSPPPGDYEQYF; DNA: TGTGCCAGCTCACCACCTCCGGGAGATTACGAGCAGTACTTC
D: TRBD1; size: NA; J: TRBJ2-5; V: TRBV29-1; CDR3: CSVRDRVKETQYF; DNA: TGCAGCGTCCGGGACAGGGTGAAAGAGACCCAGTACTTC